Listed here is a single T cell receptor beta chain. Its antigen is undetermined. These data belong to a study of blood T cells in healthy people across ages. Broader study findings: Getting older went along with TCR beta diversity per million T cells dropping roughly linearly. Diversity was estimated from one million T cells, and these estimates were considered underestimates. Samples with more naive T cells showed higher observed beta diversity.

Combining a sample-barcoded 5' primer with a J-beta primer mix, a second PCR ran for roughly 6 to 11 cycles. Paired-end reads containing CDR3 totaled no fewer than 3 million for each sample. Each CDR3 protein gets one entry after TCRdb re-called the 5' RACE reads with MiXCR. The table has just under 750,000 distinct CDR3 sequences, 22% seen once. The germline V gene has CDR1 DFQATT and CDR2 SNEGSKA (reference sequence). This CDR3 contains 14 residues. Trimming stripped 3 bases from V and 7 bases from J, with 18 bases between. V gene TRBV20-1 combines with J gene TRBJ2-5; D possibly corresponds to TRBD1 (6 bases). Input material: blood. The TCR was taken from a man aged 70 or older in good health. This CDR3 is CSASPSRGEGTQYF. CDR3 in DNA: TGCAGTGCTAGCCCCTCCAGGGGTGAGGGGACCCAGTACTTC.